Each of the 20 T cell receptor beta chains below was sequenced from the same sample in a study of cytomegalovirus exposure and HLA in healthy donors. In the PCR, 60 Vbeta and 13 Jbeta primers were used. TCRdb keeps only in-frame clones here, not all; method: immunoSEQ multiplex PCR. This table has around 210,000 clones, around 79% appearing once. The sequenced material came from PBMCs. Receptors were obtained from a male donor in good health and CMV-seropositive.

The sample holds one count of this clone. The V and J genes are TRBV19 and TRBJ2-1; D unresolved. This CDR3 spans 18 amino acids. Trimming removed 1 base at V and 6 bases at J, with 22 bases between. Germline values: CDR1 LNHDA, CDR2 SQIVND (reference sequence). CDR3 loop: CASSIVHFPSYRGNEQFF. CDR3 nucleotide sequence: TGTGCCAGTAGTATAGTTCACTTTCCTTCCTACCGTGGCAATGAGCAGTTCTTC.

The chain links TRBV6-1 to TRBJ2-7, with 12 bases lining up with TRBD2. Germline CDR1 and CDR2: MNHNS and SASEGT. V lost 3 bases, J lost 7 bases, and 10 bases stayed unmatched. This CDR3 comprises 16 residues. In nucleotides, the CDR3 is TGTGCCAGCAGTGATCACCTAGCGGGGGGGCCACGGGAGCAGTACTTC. This encodes CASSDHLAGGPREQYF.

The gene calls are TRBV7-2 and TRBJ2-2, with TRBD2 matching over 7 bases. Unmatched junction bases numbered 5, after V lost 1 base and J lost 3 bases. The CDR3 contains 16 residues. The germline V gene encodes CDR1 SGHTA and CDR2 FQGNSA. The CDR3: CASSLGWGGDTGELFF. The CDR3 DNA sequence: TGTGCCAGCAGCTTAGGTTGGGGGGGGGACACCGGGGAGCTGTTTTTT.

The chain combines TRBV5-1 with TRBJ2-3, with 7 nucleotides matching TRBD1. The CDR3 totals 16 residues. The V gene's germline CDR1 is SGHRS and CDR2 YFSETQ. V dropped 4 bases and J dropped 1; count of bases not matched to a gene: 9. CDR3 DNA sequence: TGCGCCAGCAGCAACAAACAGGGGTTGGGCACAGATACGCAGTATTTT. Its protein is CASSNKQGLGTDTQYF.

The chain combines TRBV6-4 with TRBJ1-4, with a tentative D call TRBD1 (5 bases). The CDR3 contains 13 residues. V gave up 5 bases and J gave up 10 bases, with 14 bases separating them. Germline-derived CDR1 and CDR2 are MRHNA and SNTAGT. This chain's CDR3 is CASSPGLSGKLFF. CDR3 DNA: TGTGCCAGCAGTCCGGGACTATCGGGAAAACTGTTTTTT.

The chain recombines TRBV5-3 with TRBJ1-1; maybe TRBD1 (5 bases). TRBV5-3 is filed as an ORF, its function uncertain. Trimming pared 0 bases from V and 1 base from J, leaving 13 bases between. The CDR3 contains 16 residues. CDR3 DNA sequence: TGTGCCAGAAGCTTGGCAGGAGAAGGGGAGAACACTGAAGCTTTCTTT. The encoded protein is CARSLAGEGENTEAFF.

The table lists this clone with a few counts. V usage is TRBV6-6 and J usage is TRBJ1-1; TRBD1 agrees at 8 bases. Germline V lookup: CDR1 MNHNY, CDR2 SVGAGI (reference sequence). There are 15 residues in the CDR3. The V segment lost 6 bases and the J segment 0 bases; nucleotides outside the gene matches: 6. CDR3 in amino acids: CASRTGTGMNTEAFF. CDR3 sequence (DNA): TGTGCCAGCAGAACCGGGACAGGTATGAACACTGAAGCTTTCTTT.

The chain links TRBV25-1 to TRBJ2-1; TRBD2 matches 14 bases. CDR3 length: 15 amino acids. V was clipped by 5 bases and J by 9 bases; unmatched bases: 6. Germline CDR1 MGHDK, CDR2 SYGVNS. CDR3 nucleotides: TGTGCCAGCAGTCCGATCGGACTAGCGGGAGGTGAGCAGTTCTTC. Residues: CASSPIGLAGGEQFF.

The chain couples TRBV27 to TRBJ2-2; D not resolved. This CDR3 has 14 amino acids. Germline lookup yields CDR1 MNHEY and CDR2 SMNVEV (reference sequence). V lost 3 bases, J lost 4 bases, and 9 bases lay in between. CDR3 DNA: TGTGCCAGCAGTTTTAAGACTCCCACCGGGGAGCTGTTTTTT. Translating gives CASSFKTPTGELFF.

The rearrangement joins TRBV7-2 to TRBJ2-7, with D perhaps TRBD1 (7 bases). The germline CDR1 and CDR2 sequences are SGHTA and FQGNSA. The ends were cut back, 4 bases at V and 4 bases at J, with 20 bases in the middle. The CDR3 runs to 16 residues. As DNA, the CDR3 is TGTGCCAGCAGCTCCAGGGGGGTTAGCGCTGGATACGAGCAGTACTTC. Translated: CASSSRGVSAGYEQYF.

Details on this clone: The junction and the germline gene differ at one end; a read error may be behind it. The chain combines TRBV4-3 with TRBJ2-5; D is uncertain. This CDR3 is built from 13 residues. The germline CDR1 and CDR2 sequences are LGHNA and YSLEER. The CDR3 loop reads CASSQRREESQYF. In DNA, the CDR3 is TGCGCCAGCAGCCAACGAAGAGAAGAGAGCCAGTACTTC.

The chain is built from TRBV5-8 and TRBJ1-2; a weak D match, TRBD1 (5 bases). CDR1 and CDR2 from the germline V gene are SGHTS and YDEGEE. Trimming took off 4 bases at V and 0 bases at J, with 13 bases between the two ends. This CDR3 spans 15 amino acids. The CDR3 loop is CASSDGTVANYGYTF. In nucleotides, the CDR3 is TGTGCCAGCAGCGACGGGACTGTCGCTAACTATGGCTACACCTTC.

The chain carries TRBV14 and TRBJ2-7; weak D call: TRBD2 (6 bases). Trimming removed 4 bases from V and 1 base from J, with 17 bases in between. This CDR3 has 16 residues. CDR1 and CDR2 from the germline V gene are SGHDN and FVKESK. CDR3 nucleotide sequence: TGTGCCAGCAGCCGCTTCCCGGGACTGGAATCCTACGAGCAGTACTTC. This encodes CASSRFPGLESYEQYF.

A few counts support this clone. This chain links TRBV27 with TRBJ2-7; 7 positions agree with TRBD2. CDR1 is MNHEY, CDR2 SMNVEV, per germline (reference sequence). V lost 3 bases to trimming and J lost 7 bases; unmatched junction nucleotides: 9. This CDR3 comprises 14 residues. The CDR3, as DNA: TGTGCCAGCAGTTTCATGCGGGAGACGGGGGAGCAGTACTTC. The encoded protein is CASSFMRETGEQYF.

This sequence joins TRBV6-1 and TRBJ2-1; 9 nucleotides line up with TRBD2. V dropped 2 bases and J dropped 4; count of bases not matched to a gene: 6. The CDR3 has 16 residues. The germline gives CDR1 MNHNS, CDR2 SASEGT. CDR3 bases: TGTGCCAGCAGTGAATCTCTAGCGGGGTTGTACAATGAGCAGTTCTTC. Encoded protein: CASSESLAGLYNEQFF.

V usage is TRBV7-8 and J usage is TRBJ2-1, with D maybe TRBD1 (6 bases). Per germline, CDR1 SGHVS and CDR2 FQNEAQ. The CDR3 runs 14 residues. Trimming shortened V by 1 base and J by 7 bases, and 11 bases separated the two germline ends. The CDR3 region is CASSLDRAGNEQFF. In DNA form, the CDR3 reads TGTGCCAGCAGCTTAGACAGGGCCGGTAATGAGCAGTTCTTC.

The rearrangement joins TRBV7-7 to TRBJ2-1; a possible D gene is TRBD1 (5 bases). This CDR3 has 15 amino acids. The V and J ends lost 0 bases and 8 bases respectively, with 14 bases between them. Germline assignment: CDR1 SSHAT and CDR2 FNYEAQ (reference sequence). The chain's CDR3 is CASSLARAPTHEQFF. CDR3 bases: TGTGCCAGCAGCTTAGCCAGGGCCCCCACCCATGAGCAGTTCTTC.

This clone appeared a few times. J is TRBJ2-5 and V is TRBV28; 8 nucleotides match TRBD1. Germline assignment: CDR1 MDHEN and CDR2 SYDVKM. Trimming at V came to 3 bases and at J to 5 bases, leaving 8 bases not matched to a gene. This CDR3 region has 15 residues. CDR3 DNA: TGTGCCAGCAGTTTGGGGACAGGAGGGTGGGAGACCCAGTACTTC. This encodes CASSLGTGGWETQYF.

This chain links TRBV7-2 with TRBJ2-2; D is ambiguous. Germline V CDR1 and CDR2: SGHTA, FQGNSA. V dropped 5 bases and J dropped 3 bases, with 16 bases sitting between them. The CDR3 is 16 amino acids. The CDR3 spells CASSPVLWSDTGELFF. In nucleotides, the CDR3 is TGTGCCAGCAGCCCGGTCTTGTGGAGTGACACCGGGGAGCTGTTTTTT.

This chain connects TRBV6-1 to TRBJ1-2; D not resolved. From germline, CDR1 is MNHNS and CDR2 SASEGT. The CDR3 runs to 15 residues. Trimming shortened V by 6 bases and J by 0 bases, and 14 bases separated the two germline ends. The CDR3 DNA follows: TGTGCCAGCAGCGCTGCCAGGTATACTAACTATGGCTACACCTTC. It yields the protein CASSAARYTNYGYTF.